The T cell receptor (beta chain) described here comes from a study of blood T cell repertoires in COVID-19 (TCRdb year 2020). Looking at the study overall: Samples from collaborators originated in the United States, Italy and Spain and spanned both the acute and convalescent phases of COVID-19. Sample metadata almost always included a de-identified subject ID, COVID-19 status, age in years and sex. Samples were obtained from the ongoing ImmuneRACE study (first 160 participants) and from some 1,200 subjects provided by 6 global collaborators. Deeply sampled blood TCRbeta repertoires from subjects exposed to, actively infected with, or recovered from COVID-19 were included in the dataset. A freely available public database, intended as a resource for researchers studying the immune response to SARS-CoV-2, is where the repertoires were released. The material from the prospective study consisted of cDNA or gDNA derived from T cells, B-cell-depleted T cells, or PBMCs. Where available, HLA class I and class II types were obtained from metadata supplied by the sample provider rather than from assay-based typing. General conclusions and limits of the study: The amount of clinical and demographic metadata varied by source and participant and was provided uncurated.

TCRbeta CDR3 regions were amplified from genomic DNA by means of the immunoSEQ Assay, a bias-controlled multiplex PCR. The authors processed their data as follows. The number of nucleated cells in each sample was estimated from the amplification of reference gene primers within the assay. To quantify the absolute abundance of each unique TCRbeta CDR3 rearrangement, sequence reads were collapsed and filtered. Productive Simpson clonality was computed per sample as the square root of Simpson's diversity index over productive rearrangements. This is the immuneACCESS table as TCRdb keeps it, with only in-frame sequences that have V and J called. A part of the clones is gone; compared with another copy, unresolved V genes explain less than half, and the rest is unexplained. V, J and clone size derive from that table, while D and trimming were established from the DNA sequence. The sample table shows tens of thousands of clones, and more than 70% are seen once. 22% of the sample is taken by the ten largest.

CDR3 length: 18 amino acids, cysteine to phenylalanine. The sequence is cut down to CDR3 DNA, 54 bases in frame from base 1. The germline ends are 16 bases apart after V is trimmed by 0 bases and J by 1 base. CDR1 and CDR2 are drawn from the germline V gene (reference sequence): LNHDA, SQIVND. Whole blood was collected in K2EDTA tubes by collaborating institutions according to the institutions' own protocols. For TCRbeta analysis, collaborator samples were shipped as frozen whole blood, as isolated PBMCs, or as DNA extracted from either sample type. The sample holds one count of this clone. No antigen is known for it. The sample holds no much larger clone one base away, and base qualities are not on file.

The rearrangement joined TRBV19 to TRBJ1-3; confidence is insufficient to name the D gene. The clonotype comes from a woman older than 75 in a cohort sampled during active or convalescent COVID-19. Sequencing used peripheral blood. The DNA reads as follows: TGTGCCAGTAGTATAGAGGGAGGGCTCAGACCTTCTGGAAACACCATATATTTT. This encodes CASSIEGGLRPSGNTIYF.